The 22 T cell receptor beta chains below all came from one sample that was sequenced in a study of blood T cell repertoires in COVID-19. Measured with immunoSEQ multiplex PCR; TCRdb has only the in-frame clones, and not every one. This table holds 250,000 or so clones, just under 85% found once. Sequencing used peripheral blood. These receptors all stem from a man in his fifties with acute or convalescent COVID-19.

The chain recombines TRBV5-3 with TRBJ2-1; TRBD2 agrees at 10 bases. TRBV5-3 is marked as an open reading frame, function uncertain. CDR3 length: 17 residues. Unmatched junction bases numbered 11, after V lost 3 bases and J lost 5 bases. CDR3 nucleotide sequence: TGTGCCAGAAGCTACAAACAAACTAGCGGGACGAACAATGAGCAGTTCTTC. Translated, it gives CARSYKQTSGTNNEQFF.

The rearrangement links TRBV19 to TRBJ2-7; TRBD2 might be the D (5 bases). The CDR3 loop spans 11 amino acids. Trimming stripped 5 bases from V and 7 bases from J, with 9 bases between. Germline assignment: CDR1 LNHDA and CDR2 SQIVND (reference sequence). The CDR3 sequence: CASSWGEEQYF. The CDR3 DNA reads TGTGCCAGTAGTTGGGGAGAGGAGCAGTACTTC.

This clone was observed a single time. Other DNA sequences in the sample encode the same CDR3. The chain combines TRBV5-1 with TRBJ1-2, with 8 positions matching TRBD1. V gave up 0 bases and J gave up 4 bases; unmatched junction bases: 2. In germline, CDR1 is SGHRS, CDR2 YFSETQ. The CDR3 is 14 amino acids. CDR3 in amino acids: CASSLEGTGYGYTF. The CDR3 coding sequence is TGCGCCAGCAGCTTGGAAGGGACAGGCTATGGCTACACCTTC.

The J gene is TRBJ1-2, the V gene TRBV27, with D maybe TRBD1 (6 bases). The V end lost 5 bases, the J end lost 4 bases, and 14 bases lay between the germline ends. This CDR3 contains 14 residues. The germline V gene has CDR1 MNHEY and CDR2 SMNVEV (reference sequence). CDR3 nucleotide sequence: TGTGCCAGCAGTCCAGAGCAGGGGTTCTATGGCTACACCTTC. This codes for CASSPEQGFYGYTF.

V gene TRBV12-3 or TRBV12-4 combines with J gene TRBJ1-2; D remains ambiguous. The V gene lost 3 bases and the J gene lost 6 bases, with 11 bases spanning the gap. This CDR3 region has 13 residues. The CDR3 sequence: CASSFGSANGYTF. DNA for the CDR3: TGTGCCAGCAGTTTCGGGTCGGCTAATGGCTACACCTTC.

The rearrangement links TRBV11-3 to TRBJ2-7; 7 nucleotides agree with TRBD2. J lost 3 bases, V lost 5 bases, and 10 bases had no gene match. The CDR3 has 15 amino acids. Germline V gives CDR1 SGHNT, CDR2 YENEEA. CDR3 in DNA: TGTGCCAGCAGCCTACTACCGGGACTACTCTACGAGCAGTACTTC. This gives the protein CASSLLPGLLYEQYF.

V is TRBV28 and J is TRBJ1-5; D call uncertain. The CDR3 has 14 amino acids. The V end lost 6 bases, the J end lost 5 bases, and 14 bases lay between the germline ends. Germline V gene lookup returns CDR1 MDHEN and CDR2 SYDVKM. CDR3 region: CASRVSQLYQPQHF. CDR3 bases: TGTGCCAGCAGAGTTTCTCAACTCTATCAGCCCCAGCATTTT. The whole variable domain, filled in from reference TRBV28 and TRBJ1-5, reads DVKVTQSSRYLVKRTGEKVFLECVQDMDHENMFWYRQDPGLGLRLIYFSYDVKMKEKGDIPEGYSVSREKKERFSLILESASTNQTSMYLCASRVSQLYQPQHFGDGTRLSIL.

The rearrangement uses TRBV6-2 or TRBV6-3 and TRBJ2-3; D possibly corresponds to TRBD2 (5 bases). Trimming took off 0 bases at V and 1 base at J, with 17 bases between the two ends. Looked up from germline, CDR1 is MNHEY and CDR2 is SVGEGT. The CDR3 totals 18 residues. DNA of the CDR3: TGTGCCAGCAGTTACTCTCCCGGGTTCCGAGCGGGCACAGATACGCAGTATTTT. Translating gives CASSYSPGFRAGTDTQYF.

This clone was observed a few times. This chain joins TRBV11-3 and TRBJ2-7; D might be TRBD2 (5 bases). This CDR3 has 15 amino acids. V was pared by 5 bases and J by 0 bases, with 14 bases between. CDR1 and CDR2 from the germline V gene are SGHNT and YENEEA. The CDR3 nucleotides are TGTGCCAGCAGCCCGTTGGCGGGCATCTCCTACGAGCAGTACTTC. As protein: CASSPLAGISYEQYF.

This rearrangement joins TRBV5-1 to TRBJ2-7; TRBD1 matches at 7 bases. V shed 4 bases, J shed 4 bases, and the junction held 8 bases outside the gene matches. CDR1 and CDR2 from the germline V gene are SGHRS and YFSETQ. CDR3 size: 14 residues. In nucleotides, the CDR3 is TGCGCCAGCAGCCCGGGACAGAGTCGGTACGAGCAGTACTTC. Amino acids: CASSPGQSRYEQYF.

This chain links TRBV30 with TRBJ1-5, with D possibly matching TRBD1 (5 bases). The V gene's germline CDR1 is GTSNPN and CDR2 SVGIG (reference sequence). Trimming shortened V by 3 bases and J by 2 bases, and 14 bases separated the two germline ends. The CDR3 is 15 amino acids. CDR3 DNA sequence: TGTGCCTGGAGCGACCATAGACAGCGCAATCAGCCCCAGCATTTT. Its protein is CAWSDHRQRNQPQHF.

This chain joins TRBV6-6 and TRBJ1-4, with D possibly TRBD1 on 5 matching bases. V was clipped by 5 bases and J by 7 bases, with 20 bases between them. Germline CDR1 MNHNY, CDR2 SVGAGI (reference sequence). CDR3 size: 16 residues. This CDR3 reads CASSRHRQFSGEKLFF. For the CDR3, the DNA is TGTGCCAGCAGTCGGCACCGACAGTTTTCAGGTGAAAAACTGTTTTTT.

V is TRBV24-1 and J is TRBJ1-1; perhaps TRBD1 as D (5 bases). This CDR3 is built from 13 residues. Germline loops: CDR1 KGHDR, CDR2 SFDVKD. Trimming cost V 3 bases and J 6 bases, with 10 bases left between them. The CDR3 here is CATSDHDRSEAFF. The CDR3 DNA sequence: TGTGCCACCAGTGATCACGACAGATCTGAAGCTTTCTTT.

This chain links TRBV18 with TRBJ2-7; the match to TRBD2 covers 16 bases. The CDR3 covers 19 residues. The germline CDR1 and CDR2 sequences are KGHSH and LQKENI. Trimming took 4 bases from V and 9 from J; bases not matched to a gene: 18. The CDR3 region is CASSRPGLAGGPEFGWQYF. The CDR3 nucleotides are TGTGCCAGCTCACGGCCGGGACTAGCGGGGGGGCCAGAGTTTGGGTGGCAGTACTTC.

This rearrangement joins TRBV10-3 to TRBJ2-5; a possible D gene is TRBD1 (6 bases). Trimming took off 3 bases at V and 3 bases at J, with 11 bases between the two ends. CDR1 is ENHRY and CDR2 is SYGVKD in the germline V gene. The CDR3 sequence is 14 residues long. CDR3 residues: CAISDSGAEETQYF. In DNA form, the CDR3 reads TGTGCCATCAGTGACTCAGGGGCGGAAGAGACCCAGTACTTC.

This sequence joins TRBV5-1 and TRBJ1-3; D perhaps matches TRBD1 (5 bases). The germline gives CDR1 SGHRS, CDR2 YFSETQ. V was trimmed by 1 base and J by 0 bases, leaving 8 bases between them. The CDR3 extends over 15 amino acids. In DNA form, the CDR3 reads TGCGCCAGCAGCTTGTTGGGGCTCTCTGGAAACACCATATATTTT. Protein sequence: CASSLLGLSGNTIYF.

V and J are TRBV28 and TRBJ1-2; TRBD1 aligns across 8 bases. The CDR3 runs 15 residues. The V gene's germline CDR1 is MDHEN and CDR2 SYDVKM. With V trimmed by 3 bases and J by 4 bases, 7 bases remained unmatched. The CDR3 is CASSFSGTGRYGYTF. CDR3 coding DNA: TGTGCCAGCAGTTTTTCCGGGACAGGCCGCTATGGCTACACCTTC.

The J gene is TRBJ2-7, the V gene TRBV7-9, with TRBD2 identical over 11 bases. The CDR3 contains 14 residues. Germline-derived CDR1 and CDR2 are SEHNR and FQNEAQ (reference sequence). V was pared by 4 bases and J by 5 bases, with 4 bases of the junction left unmatched. Written as DNA, the CDR3 is TGTGCCAGCAGCTCCTTTAGCGGGGGGGACGAGCAGTACTTC. Its protein product is CASSSFSGGDEQYF.

This chain joins TRBV3-1 (or the pseudogene TRBV3-2) and TRBJ2-2; D perhaps matches TRBD1 (6 bases). Germline CDR1 reads LGHDT; CDR2 reads YNNKEL (reference sequence). There are 15 residues in the CDR3. Between the trimmed V and J ends, which lost 6 bases and 3 bases, there was a span of 14 bases. CDR3 nucleotides: TGTGCCAGCAGTGACCGGGACATGTACACCGGGGAGCTGTTTTTT. Its protein is CASSDRDMYTGELFF.

J is TRBJ1-2 and V is TRBV18; D is ambiguous. This CDR3 region has 13 residues. The V gene lost 0 bases and the J gene lost 4 bases, with 6 bases spanning the gap. Germline CDR1 and CDR2: KGHSH and LQKENI. The CDR3 nucleotides are TGTGCCAGCTCACCACCGTCCATCTATGGCTACACCTTC. Translation: CASSPPSIYGYTF.

The chain uses TRBV7-8 and TRBJ1-2; D remains ambiguous. The CDR3 totals 18 residues. Trimming shortened V by 1 base and J by 0 bases, and 18 bases separated the two germline ends. The V gene's germline CDR1 is SGHVS and CDR2 FQNEAQ. CDR3 sequence reads: CASSLVRGFKGANYGYTF. CDR3 DNA: TGTGCCAGCAGCTTAGTGCGGGGATTTAAGGGAGCTAACTATGGCTACACCTTC.

The genes are TRBV6-1 and TRBJ1-1, with a weak D call TRBD1 (5 bases). This CDR3 has 14 amino acids. Trimming left V 1 base short and J 5 bases short, with 11 bases between. From germline, CDR1 is MNHNS and CDR2 SASEGT. CDR3 in amino acids: CASSEGRGGTEAFF. The CDR3 DNA reads as TGTGCCAGCAGTGAAGGGAGGGGAGGGACTGAAGCTTTCTTT.